What follows are 25 T cell receptor beta chains derived from one specimen sequenced in a study of OX40 agonist ivuxolimab in advanced cancers. TCRdb keeps only in-frame clones here, not all; method: immunoSEQ multiplex PCR. The sample records about 9,500 clones, about 66% being singletons. The starting material was CD4+ or CD8+ T cells sorted from blood, obtained in a trial of the OX40 agonist ivuxolimab. The receptors were sampled from an adult with an advanced solid tumor such as melanoma, head and neck, liver or kidney cancer.

The V call is TRBV28, the J call TRBJ2-6; D is unclear. There are 14 residues in the CDR3. From germline, CDR1 is MDHEN and CDR2 SYDVKM. With 5 bases removed from V and 5 bases from J, the gap between germline ends came to 10 bases. The CDR3 sequence is CASSTQSRANVLTF. Written as DNA, the CDR3 is TGTGCCAGCAGTACACAAAGTCGGGCCAACGTCCTGACTTTC.

The genes are TRBV7-8 and TRBJ2-2, with D maybe TRBD2 (6 bases). CDR1 is SGHVS, CDR2 FQNEAQ, per germline. The CDR3 extends over 15 amino acids. The germline V and J ends were trimmed by 1 base and 10 bases, with 16 bases remaining between them. CDR3 loop: CASSLGVSGASELFF. In nucleotides, the CDR3 is TGTGCCAGCAGCTTAGGGGTTAGCGGCGCTTCGGAGCTGTTTTTT. The full variable domain, its missing parts supplied by reference TRBV7-8 and TRBJ2-2, is GAGVSQSPRYKVAKRGQDVALRCDPISGHVSLFWYQQALGQGPEFLTYFQNEAQLDKSGLPSDRFFAERPEGSVSTLKIQRTQQEDSAVYLCASSLGVSGASELFFGEGSRLTVL.

The chain uses TRBV7-9 and TRBJ1-5, with TRBD1 matching over 7 bases. Germline loops: CDR1 SEHNR, CDR2 FQNEAQ (reference sequence). The CDR3 length is 16 residues. Unmatched junction bases numbered 7, after V lost 4 bases and J lost 1 base. CDR3 DNA sequence: TGTGCCAGCAGCTATAGGGGGCGAATAAGCAATCAGCCCCAGCATTTT. It specifies CASSYRGRISNQPQHF.

This clone was detected only a few times. The genes are TRBV10-3 and TRBJ2-5; D is ambiguous. There are 12 residues in the CDR3. Germline V CDR1 and CDR2: ENHRY, SYGVKD. Deletions cut 10 bases from V and 2 bases from J, with 11 bases between. This CDR3 reads CATGHKQETQYF. As DNA, the CDR3 is TGTGCCACCGGGCACAAGCAAGAGACCCAGTACTTC.

This chain connects TRBV10-3 to TRBJ2-7, with a tentative D call TRBD1 (6 bases). Trimming cost V 4 bases and J 3 bases, with 13 bases left between them. Germline CDR1 ENHRY, CDR2 SYGVKD. There are 14 residues in the CDR3. The CDR3 bases are TGTGCCATCAGTGTTTCGGGACAACTCTACGAGCAGTACTTC. Its protein product is CAISVSGQLYEQYF.

The rearrangement joins TRBV29-1 to TRBJ2-2, with D unclear. V lost 4 bases and J 8 bases, leaving 8 bases between the germline ends. Germline V CDR1 and CDR2: SQVTM, ANQGSEA. CDR3 size: 11 residues. CDR3 bases: TGCAGCGTTGTCTTAGCAGGGGAGCTGTTTTTT. Amino acid sequence: CSVVLAGELFF.

V is TRBV28 and J is TRBJ1-5, with D possibly TRBD1 on 5 matching bases. Germline CDR1 is MDHEN and CDR2 is SYDVKM. The CDR3 is 15 residues long. The ends were cut back, 6 bases at V and 2 bases at J, with 14 bases in the middle. The CDR3 nucleotides read TGTGCCAGCAGATACCTCGCGGGGGGCAATCAGCCCCAGCATTTT. Protein sequence: CASRYLAGGNQPQHF.

V gene TRBV27 combines with J gene TRBJ2-7; D uncertain. The CDR3 extends over 13 amino acids. V shed 3 bases and J shed 3 bases, with 9 bases lying between them. CDR1 is MNHEY, CDR2 SMNVEV, per germline (reference sequence). CDR3 loop: CASSFGVFYEQYF. DNA for the CDR3: TGTGCCAGCAGTTTTGGGGTTTTCTACGAGCAGTACTTC.

The chain recombines TRBV7-8 with TRBJ1-2, with 10 bases matching TRBD1. The CDR3 length is 14 residues. Germline lookup yields CDR1 SGHVS and CDR2 FQNEAQ. With 5 bases clipped from V and 6 bases from J, the junction kept 6 bases outside the gene matches. The CDR3 spells CASSTPGQGHGYTF. The CDR3 DNA follows: TGTGCCAGCAGCACACCGGGACAGGGGCATGGCTACACCTTC.

This clone was found a few times. This rearrangement joins TRBV7-9 to TRBJ1-1; D remains ambiguous. CDR1 is SEHNR, CDR2 FQNEAQ, per germline (reference sequence). The V gene lost 0 bases and the J gene lost 4 bases, with 9 bases spanning the gap. This CDR3 has 14 amino acids. The CDR3 is CASSLAVGGTEAFF. DNA of the CDR3: TGTGCCAGCAGCTTAGCGGTAGGCGGCACTGAAGCTTTCTTT.

This clone has a single count. The chain is built from TRBV7-7 and TRBJ1-2; 12 bases align to TRBD1. The CDR3 contains 15 residues. Unmatched junction bases numbered 5, after V lost 5 bases and J lost 4 bases. Germline loops: CDR1 SSHAT, CDR2 FNYEAQ (reference sequence). The CDR3 protein is CASSGDRGRVYGYTF. CDR3 sequence (DNA): TGTGCCAGCAGCGGGGACAGGGGGCGCGTCTATGGCTACACCTTC.

The rearrangement links TRBV4-2 to TRBJ2-3, with 7 bases fitting TRBD1. The CDR3 runs 15 residues. Unmatched junction bases numbered 3, after V lost 0 bases and J lost 3 bases. CDR1 LGHNA and CDR2 YNFKEQ come from the germline V gene. The DNA of the CDR3 is TGTGCCAGCAGCCAAGAAGCCAGGGGGACAGATACGCAGTATTTT. It codes for CASSQEARGTDTQYF.

A single count supports this clone. The chain recombines TRBV19 with TRBJ1-2, with 7 bases lining up with TRBD1. Germline V gene data show CDR1 as LNHDA and CDR2 as SQIVND (reference sequence). The CDR3 contains 17 residues. The V gene end was trimmed by 5 bases and the J gene end by 6 bases; junction bases not matched to a gene: 18. CDR3 protein: CASSSTGTVRKVHGYTF. CDR3 coding DNA: TGTGCCAGTAGTTCCACCGGGACAGTGAGAAAGGTCCATGGCTACACCTTC.

This clone is medium-sized by share. V and J are TRBV6-5 and TRBJ2-7; 8 bases map to TRBD2. Germline V gene data show CDR1 as MNHEY and CDR2 as SVGAGI. CDR3 size: 14 residues. V was clipped by 8 bases and J by 5 bases; unmatched bases: 11. CDR3 nucleotides: TGTGCCAGCGCTCGGGGGGGCGACTTTGACGAGCAGTACTTC. This codes for CASARGGDFDEQYF.

This CDR3 reads CATWTGEATGELFF. In DNA, the CDR3 is TGTGCCACCTGGACAGGGGAGGCCACCGGGGAGCTGTTTTTT. V usage is TRBV2 and J usage is TRBJ2-2; 9 bases match TRBD1. The CDR3 contains 14 residues. Germline V gives CDR1 SNHLY, CDR2 FYNNEI. With V trimmed by 10 bases and J by 4 bases, 7 bases remained unmatched.

This chain links TRBV5-6 with TRBJ2-5, with 10 bases aligning to TRBD1. CDR1 SGHDT and CDR2 YYEEEE come from the germline V gene. CDR3 length: 16 residues. Losses at the gene ends were 1 base for V and 4 bases for J; bases not matched to a gene: 7. CDR3 nucleotide sequence: TGTGCCAGCAGCTTGCTACCGGGACAGGGGCGAGAGACCCAGTACTTC. It yields the protein CASSLLPGQGRETQYF.

V gene TRBV6-4 combines with J gene TRBJ2-7, with 8 nucleotides matching TRBD1. After removal of 6 bases from V and 0 bases from J, the junction contained 10 bases not matched to a gene. The germline gives CDR1 MRHNA, CDR2 SNTAGT. This CDR3 is 16 amino acids long. The CDR3 DNA follows: TGTGCCAGCAGCCCGAGCCCGACAGGGGACTCCTACGAGCAGTACTTC. This encodes CASSPSPTGDSYEQYF.

Only one count was recorded for this clone. The genes are TRBV7-6 and TRBJ2-2; maybe TRBD1 (6 bases). Germline CDR1 and CDR2: SGHVS and FNYEAQ. The CDR3 is made up of 14 amino acids. Trimming pared 5 bases from V and 2 bases from J, leaving 9 bases between. The CDR3 DNA reads TGTGCCAGCAGCCGGACAGACAACACCGGGGAGCTGTTTTTT. It yields the protein CASSRTDNTGELFF.

The V gene is TRBV27, the J gene TRBJ1-6, with D unclear. In germline, CDR1 is MNHEY, CDR2 SMNVEV (reference sequence). V gave up 8 bases and J gave up 7 bases, with 18 bases separating them. CDR3 length: 15 amino acids. The CDR3 DNA reads TGTGCCAGCGCTGACGCTCGAGATGAAAATTCACCCCTCCACTTT. The encoded protein is CASADARDENSPLHF.

This clone ranks as medium-sized. This chain joins TRBV25-1 and TRBJ1-1; perhaps TRBD1 as D (6 bases). The germline gives CDR1 MGHDK, CDR2 SYGVNS. This CDR3 contains 13 residues. V dropped 9 bases and J dropped 5 bases, with 16 bases sitting between them. CDR3 protein: CASKQGGFTEAFF. CDR3 nucleotide sequence: TGTGCCAGTAAACAGGGAGGGTTTACTGAAGCTTTCTTT.

The V gene is TRBV5-5, the J gene TRBJ2-1; 8 bases fit TRBD2. In germline, CDR1 is SGHKS, CDR2 YYEKEE (reference sequence). This CDR3 contains 14 residues. With V trimmed by 0 bases and J by 9 bases, 5 bases remained unmatched. CDR3 sequence reads: CASSLGAGGFEQFF. The CDR3, as DNA: TGTGCCAGCAGCTTGGGCGCGGGGGGTTTTGAGCAGTTCTTC.

This clone is labeled as medium-sized (0.01 to 0.1%). The chain recombines TRBV7-9 with TRBJ1-1; 12 positions agree with TRBD1. Per the germline V gene, CDR1 is SEHNR and CDR2 is FQNEAQ (reference sequence). CDR3 length equals 19 residues. J gave up 4 bases and V 5 bases, and 17 bases lay outside the gene matches. The CDR3 protein is CASSPSSPEGTGGGTEAFF. The DNA for the CDR3 is TGTGCCAGCAGCCCCTCATCCCCCGAGGGGACAGGGGGCGGCACTGAAGCTTTCTTT.

This clone was seen a few times. This chain's CDR3 is CASSQAHGQEYEQYF. CDR3 DNA: TGCGCCAGCAGCCAAGCCCATGGACAGGAGTACGAGCAGTACTTC. V gene TRBV4-1 combines with J gene TRBJ2-7; 7 bases fit TRBD1. Per germline, CDR1 MGHRA and CDR2 YSYEKL. Unmatched junction bases numbered 7, after V lost 1 base and J lost 4 bases. CDR3 length equals 15 residues.

This chain connects TRBV7-2 to TRBJ2-7; the D call may be TRBD1 or TRBD2 (5 bases each). The CDR3 is made up of 14 amino acids. The V gene's germline CDR1 is SGHTA and CDR2 FQGNSA. Trimming cost V 6 bases and J 1 base, with 13 bases left between them. CDR3 bases: TGTGCCAGCAGAACCGGGGCCCCATCCTACGAGCAGTACTTC. Its protein product is CASRTGAPSYEQYF.

This rearrangement joins TRBV28 to TRBJ1-2, with D possibly TRBD1 on 6 matching bases. This CDR3 is 14 amino acids long. Germline V CDR1 and CDR2: MDHEN, SYDVKM. V was trimmed by 7 bases and J by 1 base, leaving 13 bases between them. CDR3 DNA: TGTGCCAGCACACCTACAGGGTTTAACTATGGCTACACCTTC. It translates to CASTPTGFNYGYTF.